The next 26 T cell receptor beta chains were all read from a single sample in a study of beta chain features in type 1 diabetes. Broader study findings: Shortening of TCRB CDR3s, moderate but significant, appeared in all four CD4+ subsets of Type 1 diabetes patients.

The whole isolated RNA underwent reverse transcription, so sequencing captured expressed TCRB transcripts. Assay: immunoSEQ multiplex PCR; the TCRdb copy retains only in-frame clones and omits some. In the table there are almost 350,000 clones, 9.3% of which are singletons. These receptors are not linked to any known antigen. The sequenced sample was central memory CD4+ T cells from blood. All receptors come from a man aged 25 to 40 with type 1 diabetes.

This rearrangement joins TRBV28 to TRBJ2-5; 10 positions match TRBD2. Germline assignment: CDR1 MDHEN and CDR2 SYDVKM. Trimming cost V 6 bases and J 2 bases; bases outside gene matches: 6. The CDR3 extends over 15 amino acids. CDR3 sequence reads: CASSSAAGGQETQYF. The CDR3 DNA is TGTGCCAGCAGCTCAGCAGCGGGGGGGCAAGAGACCCAGTACTTC.

The V call is TRBV28, the J call TRBJ1-2; D is unclear. The CDR3 is 14 amino acids. Germline values: CDR1 MDHEN, CDR2 SYDVKM. Trimming shortened V by 2 bases and J by 3 bases, and 10 bases separated the two germline ends. CDR3 sequence (DNA): TGTGCCAGCAGTTTAGTCCAAGAGTACTATGGCTACACCTTC. Protein: CASSLVQEYYGYTF.

V and J are TRBV7-2 and TRBJ2-3, with 7 bases that match TRBD2. In germline, CDR1 is SGHTA, CDR2 FQGNSA. The V gene end was trimmed by 0 bases and the J gene end by 5 bases; junction bases not matched to a gene: 5. CDR3 length: 15 amino acids. Here the CDR3 reads CASSLAGGTRDTQYF. CDR3 DNA sequence: TGTGCCAGCAGCTTAGCGGGGGGGACCCGAGATACGCAGTATTTT.

The rearrangement joins TRBV7-8 to TRBJ1-2, with D possibly TRBD1 on 6 matching bases. Germline V lookup: CDR1 SGHVS, CDR2 FQNEAQ. Trimming left V 2 bases short and J 5 bases short, with 12 bases between. CDR3 length: 14 residues. This CDR3 reads CASSLIRGRYGYTF. The CDR3 DNA sequence: TGTGCCAGCAGCTTAATCAGGGGTCGGTATGGCTACACCTTC.

V usage is TRBV14 and J usage is TRBJ1-2; D is ambiguous. Germline V gives CDR1 SGHDN, CDR2 FVKESK. Trimming took off 0 bases at V and 4 bases at J, with 6 bases between the two ends. The CDR3 is 13 residues long. As DNA, the CDR3 is TGTGCCAGCAGCCAAGATGTCCTCTATGGCTACACCTTC. Its protein is CASSQDVLYGYTF.

The chain recombines TRBV5-1 with TRBJ1-4; D is uncertain. Germline V gives CDR1 SGHRS, CDR2 YFSETQ. V was shortened by 4 bases and J by 4 bases, with 11 bases between the two germline ends. CDR3 size: 14 residues. CDR3 in amino acids: CASSLGPFNEKLFF. DNA of the CDR3: TGCGCCAGCAGCCTAGGACCGTTTAATGAAAAACTGTTTTTT.

This clone was seen more than once but under ten times. The rearrangement joins TRBV7-2 to TRBJ2-3; D is unresolved. CDR3 length: 12 residues. The germline V gene encodes CDR1 SGHTA and CDR2 FQGNSA. Trimming left V 1 base short and J 3 bases short, with 2 bases between. CDR3 loop: CASSLETDTQYF. CDR3 DNA sequence: TGTGCCAGCAGCTTAGAAACAGATACGCAGTATTTT.

The chain joins TRBV9 to TRBJ2-5; the D gene is possibly TRBD2 (5 bases). CDR1 is SGDLS, CDR2 YYNGEE, per germline. There are 14 residues in the CDR3. The ends were cut back, 3 bases at V and 5 bases at J, with 14 bases in the middle. The chain's CDR3 is CASSGSSGYETQYF. CDR3 nucleotides: TGTGCCAGCAGCGGTAGCTCGGGGTATGAGACCCAGTACTTC.

The rearrangement links TRBV4-2 to TRBJ2-3, with D unresolved. V dropped 3 bases and J dropped 0 bases, with 4 bases sitting between them. The germline gives CDR1 LGHNA, CDR2 YNFKEQ. The CDR3 consists of 13 residues. For the CDR3, the DNA is TGTGCCAGCAGCCAGCGGAGCACAGATACGCAGTATTTT. Translated, it gives CASSQRSTDTQYF.

This clone was picked up many times. The CDR3 bases are TGTGCCAGCGACACCCGGGTGTCTGGGGCCAACGTCCTGACTTTC. It encodes CASDTRVSGANVLTF. The V and J genes are TRBV28 and TRBJ2-6; D is undetermined. V lost 8 bases, J lost 1 base, and 12 bases lay in between. Per the germline V gene, CDR1 is MDHEN and CDR2 is SYDVKM. CDR3 size: 15 residues.

The chain links TRBV30 to TRBJ2-1, with no clear D. This CDR3 is built from 12 residues. Germline CDR1 is GTSNPN and CDR2 is SVGIG (reference sequence). Trimming cost V 8 bases and J 6 bases, with 14 bases left between them. The CDR3 reads CAIRRASNEQFF. As DNA, the CDR3 is TGTGCCATTCGCCGGGCTTCCAATGAGCAGTTCTTC.

This clone was detected a few times. This chain uses TRBV7-2 with TRBJ2-7; 10 bases are shared with TRBD1. This CDR3 region has 18 residues. Looked up from germline, CDR1 is SGHTA and CDR2 is FQGNSA. With V trimmed by 4 bases and J by 3 bases, 15 bases remained unmatched. The CDR3 sequence: CASSSLKKRDRGLYEQYF. CDR3 coding DNA: TGTGCCAGCAGCTCACTGAAAAAACGGGACAGGGGCCTCTACGAGCAGTACTTC.

This clone has more than one count but fewer than ten. The gene calls are TRBV27 and TRBJ1-1, with TRBD1 matching 9 bases. This CDR3 region has 14 residues. The V gene end was trimmed by 7 bases and the J gene end by 4 bases; junction bases not matched to a gene: 7. Germline V gene sequence: CDR1 MNHEY, CDR2 SMNVEV (reference sequence). CDR3 amino acids: CASTSGTGTTEAFF. The CDR3 bases are TGTGCCAGCACCTCAGGGACAGGGACCACTGAAGCTTTCTTT.

This clone was picked up many times. The V gene is TRBV19, the J gene TRBJ1-1; 8 bases are shared with TRBD1. Trimming at V came to 4 bases and at J to 0 bases, leaving 7 bases not matched to a gene. This CDR3 region has 16 residues. Germline V gene data show CDR1 as LNHDA and CDR2 as SQIVND (reference sequence). CDR3 coding DNA: TGTGCCAGTAGTAAACGGACAGGGATTATGAACACTGAAGCTTTCTTT. It encodes CASSKRTGIMNTEAFF.

This clone came up many times. The chain joins TRBV5-1 to TRBJ2-6; D gene uncertain. Trimming left V 5 bases short and J 2 bases short, with 11 bases between. Germline CDR1 is SGHRS and CDR2 is YFSETQ. There are 15 residues in the CDR3. CDR3 coding DNA: TGCGCCAGCAGTCCCGGCGGAGCTGGGGCCAACGTCCTGACTTTC. Translated: CASSPGGAGANVLTF.

This clone was seen only a few times. The chain combines TRBV9 with TRBJ2-6; no definite D call. V gave up 4 bases and J gave up 0 bases, with 8 bases separating them. The CDR3 has 15 amino acids. The germline gives CDR1 SGDLS, CDR2 YYNGEE. Here the CDR3 reads CASSPYGSGANVLTF. CDR3 sequence (DNA): TGTGCCAGCAGCCCGTACGGCTCTGGGGCCAACGTCCTGACTTTC. Complete variable domain (other parts from reference TRBV9 and TRBJ2-6): DSGVTQTPKHLITATGQRVTLRCSPRSGDLSVYWYQQSLDQGLQFLIQYYNGEERAKGNILERFSAQQFPDLHSELNLSSLELGDSALYFCASSPYGSGANVLTFGAGSRLTVL.

The chain uses TRBV7-8 and TRBJ2-7; no firm D call. Germline V CDR1 and CDR2: SGHVS, FQNEAQ. CDR3 length equals 12 residues. Trimming removed 5 bases at V and 4 bases at J, with 9 bases between. CDR3 nucleotide sequence: TGTGCCAGCAGCCAGAGGAGATACGAGCAGTACTTC. Its protein is CASSQRRYEQYF.

This sequence joins TRBV7-2 and TRBJ1-1; D gene uncertain. CDR1 is SGHTA, CDR2 FQGNSA, per germline. CDR3 length: 14 amino acids. V lost 0 bases and J lost 3, with 8 bases in between. CDR3 sequence reads: CASSLALDYTEAFF. As DNA, the CDR3 is TGTGCCAGCAGCTTAGCGCTGGATTACACTGAAGCTTTCTTT.

V usage is TRBV28 and J usage is TRBJ1-1; TRBD1 might be the D (6 bases). This CDR3 has 14 residues. V lost 3 bases and J 1 base, leaving 9 bases between the germline ends. Germline V gives CDR1 MDHEN, CDR2 SYDVKM. The CDR3 nucleotides read TGTGCCAGCAGTTTCTACAGGGAGAACACTGAAGCTTTCTTT. It translates to CASSFYRENTEAFF.

The chain uses TRBV6-5 and TRBJ1-6; TRBD1 aligns across 7 bases. This CDR3 is built from 16 residues. Germline trimming cut 2 bases from V and 6 bases from J; bases unmatched to any gene: 7. CDR1 is MNHEY, CDR2 SVGAGI, per germline. CDR3 nucleotides: TGTGCCAGCAGTTACGTCCAGGGGGTCGGTAATTCACCCCTCCACTTT. Translation: CASSYVQGVGNSPLHF.

This sequence joins TRBV10-3 and TRBJ2-3, with 9 bases identical to TRBD2. The CDR3 loop spans 18 amino acids. Germline V lookup: CDR1 ENHRY, CDR2 SYGVKD. V dropped 6 bases and J dropped 0; count of bases not matched to a gene: 13. The CDR3 nucleotides are TGTGCCATCAGGGGCCTCTTAGCGGGGGATGCTAGCACAGATACGCAGTATTTT. Amino acids: CAIRGLLAGDASTDTQYF.

CDR3 protein: CASSIFSVNTGELFF. In DNA, the CDR3 is TGTGCCAGTAGTATTTTTTCAGTGAACACCGGGGAGCTGTTTTTT. This chain joins TRBV19 and TRBJ2-2, with D unclear. The V end lost 3 bases, the J end lost 1 base, and 9 bases lay between the germline ends. This CDR3 is built from 15 residues. Germline CDR1 LNHDA, CDR2 SQIVND (reference sequence).

This clone was detected a few times. The rearrangement joins TRBV30 to TRBJ1-1, with D possibly matching TRBD1 (5 bases). CDR1 is GTSNPN and CDR2 is SVGIG in the germline V gene (reference sequence). The CDR3 is 15 amino acids. V dropped 0 bases and J dropped 1 base, with 12 bases sitting between them. CDR3 region: CAWSVTGVGNTEAFF. The CDR3 DNA reads TGTGCCTGGAGTGTCACGGGGGTTGGGAACACTGAAGCTTTCTTT.

The chain carries TRBV12-2 and TRBJ2-1; the D segment call TRBD2 is taken from the table without a DNA check. TRBV12-2 is flagged as a pseudogene. The CDR3 covers 16 residues. The CDR3 here is CASRLAQRLAGKEQFF. In nucleotides, the CDR3 is TGTGCAAGTCGCTTAGCTCAGAGACTAGCGGGGAAAGAGCAGTTCTTC.

This clone came up a few times. The chain couples TRBV20-1 to TRBJ2-5; the D is unclear. Deletions cut 6 bases from V and 8 bases from J, with 10 bases between. The CDR3 is 10 amino acids. Germline CDR1 DFQATT, CDR2 SNEGSKA (reference sequence). CDR3 sequence: CSANERTQYF. The CDR3 DNA follows: TGCAGTGCAAACGAGAGAACCCAGTACTTC.

The chain employs TRBV19 and TRBJ2-5; TRBD1 matches at 12 bases. This CDR3 has 15 residues. Per germline, CDR1 LNHDA and CDR2 SQIVND (reference sequence). With V trimmed by 4 bases and J by 4 bases, 4 bases remained unmatched. This CDR3 reads CASSRGQGAGETQYF. Written as DNA, the CDR3 is TGTGCCAGTAGTAGGGGACAGGGGGCAGGAGAGACCCAGTACTTC.